The rows below give T cell receptor beta chains drawn from one sample of a study of cytomegalovirus exposure and HLA in healthy donors. Clones were read by immunoSEQ multiplex PCR, and TCRdb kept only the in-frame ones, dropping some. This sample has a few hundred thousand clones, with around 90% found just once. The source material was PBMCs. The receptors originated from a girl aged 2-15 years in good health and CMV-seronegative. Both conserved end residues are part of each CDR3. The order of the fields is V gene, J gene, D gene, clone size, CDR3 protein, CDR3 DNA. The D gene is left open where the match is weak. Clone size, where shown, is once, few, many, or a class for clones that have expanded.

>TRBV6-5|TRBJ1-6|-|-
CASSLGQPYNSPLHF
TGTGCCAGCAGTTTGGGGCAGCCCTATAATTCACCCCTCCACTTT
>TRBV19|TRBJ2-3|-|-
CASSSVSTDTQYF
TGTGCCAGTAGTAGCGTAAGCACAGATACGCAGTATTTT
>TRBV5-1|TRBJ2-3|TRBD1|-
CASSRTGGDTQYF
TGCGCCAGCAGCCGGACAGGGGGAGATACGCAGTATTTT
>TRBV23-1|TRBJ2-7|TRBD2|-
CASTPGGLSLLAYEQYF
TGCGCCAGCACCCCGGGGGGGTTGTCCCTCTTGGCCTACGAGCAGTACTTC
>TRBV5-4|TRBJ1-4|-|-
CASSLARDTEKLFF
TGTGCCAGCAGCTTGGCCAGGGATACTGAAAAACTGTTTTTT
>TRBV7-8|TRBJ2-4|TRBD2|-
CASSLPGLAGDPKNIQYF
TGTGCCAGCAGCCTCCCTGGGCTAGCGGGAGACCCCAAAAACATTCAGTACTTC
>TRBV7-7|TRBJ2-1|TRBD2|-
CASSISGVGGNEQFF
TGTGCTAGTTCCATCAGCGGGGTAGGCGGTAATGAGCAGTTCTTC
>TRBV6-5|TRBJ1-1|-|-
CASSTGQNTEAFF
TGTGCCAGCAGCACCGGACAGAACACTGAAGCTTTCTTT
>TRBV2|TRBJ1-6|-|once
CASSRGSSYNSPLHF
TGTGCCAGCAGCCGAGGGAGCTCCTATAATTCACCCCTCCACTTT
>TRBV7-9|TRBJ2-7|TRBD1|-
CASSFWGQISSYEQYF
TGTGCCAGCAGCTTTTGGGGACAGATTAGCTCCTACGAGCAGTACTTC
>TRBV20-1|TRBJ1-2|TRBD1|-
CSATTGSGYTF
TGCAGTGCTACGACAGGGAGCGGCTACACCTTC
>TRBV6-1|TRBJ1-3|TRBD1|-
CASVAGGSGNTIYF
TGTGCCAGCGTAGCAGGGGGCTCTGGAAACACCATATATTTT
>TRBV30|TRBJ1-1|TRBD1|-
CAWSVIGDRVDTEAFF
TGTGCCTGGAGTGTAATAGGGGACAGGGTTGACACTGAAGCTTTCTTT
>TRBV15|TRBJ1-2|TRBD1|few
CATSTGQGTNYGYTF
TGTGCCACCAGCACGGGACAGGGGACTAACTATGGCTACACCTTC
>TRBV28|TRBJ2-1|-|-
CASSFTGASYNEQFF
TGTGCCAGCAGTTTCACAGGCGCTTCCTACAATGAGCAGTTCTTC
>TRBV5-4|TRBJ1-6|-|-
CASSPGSSYNSPLHF
TGTGCCAGCAGCCCGGGGAGCTCCTATAATTCACCCCTCCACTTT
>TRBV6-1|TRBJ2-7|TRBD2|-
CASSGPPGLTSYEQYF
TGTGCCAGCAGTGGGCCGCCGGGACTAACATCCTACGAGCAGTACTTC
>TRBV2|TRBJ1-2|TRBD1|-
CASSEASPDRNLNYGYTF
TGTGCCAGCAGTGAAGCCTCCCCGGACAGGAACCTTAACTATGGCTACACCTTC
>TRBV18|TRBJ2-7|TRBD2|-
CASSPVSTLAVYEQYF
TGTGCCAGCTCACCAGTTTCCACGCTAGCGGTCTACGAGCAGTACTTC
>TRBV6-1|TRBJ1-2|-|-
CASKSGQVGNYGYTF
TGTGCCAGCAAATCAGGACAAGTCGGTAACTATGGCTACACCTTC
>TRBV27|TRBJ2-1|-|once
CASSAAPSSYNEQFF
TGTGCCAGCAGTGCAGCGCCAAGCTCCTACAATGAGCAGTTCTTC
>TRBV6-5|TRBJ1-3|-|-
CASSRRGSGNTIYF
TGTGCCAGCAGCCGAAGGGGATCTGGAAACACCATATATTTT
>TRBV7-3|TRBJ1-6|-|-
CASRRQGNSPLHF
TGTGCCAGCAGGCGGCAGGGCAATTCACCCCTCCACTTT
>TRBV7-3|TRBJ2-2|-|-
CASRETQGPGELFF
TGTGCCAGCAGAGAAACCCAGGGGCCCGGGGAGCTGTTTTTT
>TRBV19|TRBJ1-5|TRBD1|-
CASSISTGRQPQHF
TGTGCCAGTAGTATCTCGACAGGGAGGCAGCCCCAGCATTTT
>TRBV10-3|TRBJ2-7|TRBD1|-
CAIRGTESSSYEQYF
TGTGCCATCAGGGGGACAGAATCCTCCTCCTACGAGCAGTACTTC
>TRBV7-9|TRBJ1-2|TRBD1|-
CASSKRDSNYGYTF
TGTGCCAGCAGCAAAAGGGACAGTAACTATGGCTACACCTTC
>TRBV7-9|TRBJ1-2|-|-
CASSLTDGYTF
TGTGCCAGCAGCTTAACTGATGGCTACACCTTC
>TRBV15|TRBJ2-7|TRBD1|-
CATSSATGVYEQYF
TGTGCCACCAGCAGTGCGACAGGGGTCTACGAGCAGTACTTC
>TRBV6-5|TRBJ2-2|TRBD2|-
CASKWSREQTGELFF
TGTGCCAGCAAGTGGTCGCGGGAGCAGACCGGGGAGCTGTTTTTT
>TRBV2|TRBJ2-6|-|-
CASSEDRQDFSGANVLTF
TGTGCCAGCAGTGAAGATCGACAGGATTTCTCTGGGGCCAACGTCCTGACTTTC
>TRBV28|TRBJ1-2|TRBD1|-
CASRGPGQYYGYTF
TGTGCCAGCAGAGGCCCGGGACAGTACTATGGCTACACCTTC
>TRBV5-1|TRBJ2-3|TRBD2|-
CASSLAGGGTDTQYF
TGCGCCAGCAGCTTAGCGGGAGGTGGCACAGATACGCAGTATTTT
>TRBV27|TRBJ2-1|-|once
CASSPNTRAYNEQFF
TGTGCCAGCAGTCCGAATACTCGGGCCTACAATGAGCAGTTCTTC